The 26 T cell receptor beta chains below come from one sample, sequenced in a study of spatial heterogeneity in lung cancer. Study-level results: Mutation counts in tumors were tracked by counts of expanded intratumoral alpha and beta TCRs.

These TCRs are of unknown antigen specificity. Time point reported: sample taken at primary tumor resection. Via MiXCR, TCRdb re-called the 5' RACE reads, giving one row per CDR3 protein. The sample holds roughly 19,000 distinct CDR3 sequences, roughly 5% seen once. The sequences come from lung tumor tissue, collected at surgery. These receptors were taken from a female donor with early-stage non-small cell lung cancer.

About this clonotype itself: This beta chain was picked up by a library intended for alpha chains and is off target, so its count carries little meaning. The chain links TRBV12-3 or TRBV12-4 to TRBJ2-2, with TRBD1 matching over 8 bases. Germline trimming cut 6 bases from V and 0 bases from J; bases unmatched to any gene: 3. The CDR3 covers 15 residues. CDR3: CASRGQGTNTGELFF. CDR3 nucleotide sequence: TGTGCCAGCAGAGGACAGGGCACGAACACCGGGGAGCTGTTTTTT.

This clonotype was recorded at least ten times. This beta chain lies outside the target of a library built for alpha chains; its clone size means little. The rearrangement links TRBV3-1 to TRBJ1-2; D ambiguous. CDR1 and CDR2 (germline): LGHDT, YNNKEL (reference sequence). The CDR3 consists of 13 residues. V was shortened by 0 bases and J by 2 bases, with 4 bases between the two germline ends. The CDR3 protein is CASSQETNYGYTF. The CDR3 region has the DNA TGTGCCAGCAGCCAAGAGACGAACTATGGCTACACCTTC.

By share, this clonotype ranks as medium-sized. Since it is a stray read in a library aimed at alpha chains, this beta chain has a size that is not meaningful. The rearrangement uses TRBV7-2 and TRBJ2-3; 8 bases agree with TRBD2. Germline CDR1 reads SGHTA; CDR2 reads FQGNSA. The CDR3 runs 15 residues. The V and J ends lost 3 bases and 1 base, in that order; junction bases with no gene match: 3. In DNA, the CDR3 is TGTGCCAGCAGCTTGCCGACTAGCGGCACAGATACGCAGTATTTT. Translating gives CASSLPTSGTDTQYF.

The table lists this clonotype with many counts. With the library built for alpha chains, this beta chain is off target and its frequency is not meaningful. The gene calls are TRBV11-1 and TRBJ2-1; D gene uncertain. Germline assignment: CDR1 SGHAT and CDR2 FQDESV (reference sequence). V lost 2 bases, J lost 9 bases, and 8 bases lay in between. This CDR3 has 12 amino acids. CDR3: CASSLSSAEQFF. The CDR3 nucleotides read TGTGCCAGCAGCTTATCGTCCGCTGAGCAGTTCTTC.

In this sample, this clonotype turned up many times. Little can be read into the size of this beta chain, an off-target read in a library designed for alpha chains. The chain links TRBV20-1 to TRBJ2-4; 8 bases match TRBD1. J lost 0 bases, V lost 0 bases, and 7 bases had no gene match. This CDR3 comprises 17 residues. CDR1 is DFQATT, CDR2 SNEGSKA, per germline (reference sequence). The CDR3 reads CSARERDRTLAKNIQYF. The CDR3, as DNA: TGCAGTGCTAGAGAACGGGACAGGACCCTAGCCAAAAACATTCAGTACTTC.

Many counts were recorded for this clonotype. For a library built for alpha chains, this beta chain is a stray read; little rests on its size. The chain links TRBV2 to TRBJ2-1, with 12 positions matching TRBD2. The V segment lost 5 bases and the J segment 4 bases; nucleotides outside the gene matches: 3. In germline, CDR1 is SNHLY, CDR2 FYNNEI. This CDR3 comprises 15 residues. The CDR3 region is CASSPTSGSYNEQFF. The CDR3 region has the DNA TGTGCCAGCAGTCCGACTAGCGGGAGTTACAATGAGCAGTTCTTC.

This clonotype was found a few times. Found in a library prepared for alpha chains, this beta chain is an off-target read, and its abundance has little meaning. The chain links TRBV25-1 to TRBJ2-3; TRBD2 matches at 7 bases. Trimming took 3 bases from V and 2 from J; bases not matched to a gene: 2. Germline CDR1 reads MGHDK; CDR2 reads SYGVNS. CDR3 length: 14 residues. CDR3 sequence: CASSEGLHTDTQYF. The DNA of the CDR3 is TGTGCCAGCAGTGAGGGACTACACACAGATACGCAGTATTTT.

On this clonotype: In a library made to pick up alpha chains, this beta chain is a stray read with a size that means little. The rearrangement uses TRBV5-4 and TRBJ2-7; 7 bases align to TRBD1. Unmatched junction bases numbered 8, after V lost 2 bases and J lost 3 bases. CDR1 SGHNT and CDR2 YYREEE come from the germline V gene (reference sequence). The CDR3 spans 15 residues. The CDR3 reads CASSFGGQTIYEQYF. CDR3 sequence (DNA): TGTGCCAGCAGCTTTGGGGGACAGACCATCTACGAGCAGTACTTC.

This clonotype was counted ten times or more. The library was built for alpha chains, so this beta chain is an off-target read and its size means little. This rearrangement joins TRBV20-1 to TRBJ2-1; D is unclear. The CDR3 runs to 12 residues. Trimming removed 7 bases at V and 5 bases at J, with 12 bases between. The germline V gene has CDR1 DFQATT and CDR2 SNEGSKA (reference sequence). The chain's CDR3 is CSVPATDNEQFF. For the CDR3, the DNA is TGCAGTGTCCCGGCGACTGACAATGAGCAGTTCTTC.

A few counts support this clonotype. This beta chain is an unintended read in a library built for alpha chains; its size means little. The chain has TRBV5-1 and TRBJ2-2; TRBD2 matches at 13 bases. Germline V gene data show CDR1 as SGHRS and CDR2 as YFSETQ. The CDR3 runs 15 residues. The V segment lost 4 bases and the J segment 6 bases; nucleotides outside the gene matches: 3. CDR3 sequence: CASSPTSGRAGELFF. CDR3 sequence (DNA): TGCGCCAGCAGCCCAACTAGCGGGAGGGCCGGGGAGCTGTTTTTT.

The table lists this clonotype with many counts. This beta chain was picked up by a library intended for alpha chains and is off target, so its count carries little meaning. V and J are TRBV11-2 and TRBJ2-3; 10 bases line up with TRBD1. CDR1 is SGHAT, CDR2 FQNNGV, per germline. The CDR3 totals 16 residues. The V segment lost 5 bases and the J segment 3 bases; nucleotides outside the gene matches: 8. Here the CDR3 DNA reads TGTGCCAGCAGCCCTCGGCCGGACAGGGGGACAGATACGCAGTATTTT. Translating gives CASSPRPDRGTDTQYF.

This clonotype was counted many times. This beta chain came through as a stray read in a library set up for alpha chains, and its size says little. V is TRBV20-1 and J is TRBJ2-3; TRBD2 aligns across 10 bases. The CDR3 is made up of 15 amino acids. Germline lookup yields CDR1 DFQATT and CDR2 SNEGSKA (reference sequence). The junction had 8 bases not matched to a gene; V was cut back by 3 bases and J by 5 bases. The CDR3 DNA reads TGCAGTGCTAGTTCGGCTAGCGGGAGCCAAGATACGCAGTATTTT. This encodes CSASSASGSQDTQYF.

In this sample, this clonotype turned up many times. As an off-target read in a library built for alpha chains, this beta chain has a frequency of little significance. This chain uses TRBV20-1 with TRBJ2-7, with 12 positions matching TRBD2. There are 15 residues in the CDR3. V lost 5 bases and J lost 5; bases outside the gene matches: 10. The germline V gene encodes CDR1 DFQATT and CDR2 SNEGSKA (reference sequence). The CDR3 sequence is CSAVPNLAGGNEQYF. The DNA for the CDR3 is TGCAGTGCTGTACCGAACCTAGCGGGAGGGAACGAGCAGTACTTC.

This clonotype showed up many times. In a library made to pick up alpha chains, this beta chain is a stray read with a size that means little. The chain carries TRBV27 and TRBJ1-1; maybe TRBD1 (5 bases). CDR1 is MNHEY and CDR2 is SMNVEV in the germline V gene (reference sequence). V gave up 8 bases and J gave up 1 base, with 14 bases separating them. The CDR3 is 14 residues long. The CDR3 is CASVPTVTNTEAFF. The CDR3 coding sequence is TGTGCCAGCGTTCCGACAGTAACGAACACTGAAGCTTTCTTT.

This clonotype was recorded at least ten times. Since the library was made to target alpha chains, this beta chain is a stray read and its abundance is not meaningful. The genes are TRBV20-1 and TRBJ2-3; 7 bases match TRBD1. Trimming at V came to 8 bases and at J to 7 bases, leaving 12 bases not matched to a gene. CDR1 and CDR2 from the germline V gene are DFQATT and SNEGSKA (reference sequence). There are 13 residues in the CDR3. The CDR3 DNA follows: TGCAGTACAGTCCGGGACAGCCTAAATACGCAGTATTTT. It specifies CSTVRDSLNTQYF.

This clonotype has ten or more counts. This beta chain was picked up by a library intended for alpha chains and is off target, so its count carries little meaning. This rearrangement joins TRBV29-1 to TRBJ2-5, with TRBD1 matching 10 bases. The CDR3 is 13 amino acids. Germline V CDR1 and CDR2: SQVTM, ANQGSEA. V trimming: 6 bases; J trimming: 5 bases; junction bases outside the gene matches: 6. The CDR3 DNA sequence: TGCAGCGTACGACAGGGGGCGGCGGAGACCCAGTACTTC. It yields the protein CSVRQGAAETQYF.

This clonotype was found many times. Within a library made for alpha chains, this beta chain is off target, and its count is uninformative. This chain joins TRBV6-1 and TRBJ2-1; no firm D call. V was shortened by 5 bases and J by 3 bases, with 20 bases between the two germline ends. Per the germline V gene, CDR1 is MNHNS and CDR2 is SASEGT. The CDR3 is 17 amino acids. Here the CDR3 DNA reads TGTGCCAGCAGTTCTACCGAGTCAGGCTTATTCTACAATGAGCAGTTCTTC. This codes for CASSSTESGLFYNEQFF.

This clonotype was counted ten times or more. This beta chain is a stray read from a library made for alpha chains; its abundance is not meaningful. The chain recombines TRBV24-1 with TRBJ2-1, with 7 nucleotides matching TRBD1. Germline V gene lookup returns CDR1 KGHDR and CDR2 SFDVKD. This CDR3 contains 14 residues. J lost 7 bases, V lost 1 base, and 3 bases had no gene match. The CDR3 DNA reads as TGTGCCACCAGTGATTTTTCGGGACAGAATGAGCAGTTCTTC. Protein product: CATSDFSGQNEQFF.

At least ten counts were recorded for this clonotype. Because the library targeted alpha chains, this beta chain is an off-target read whose size means little. This chain uses TRBV4-1 with TRBJ2-1; 8 bases are a match to TRBD1. CDR3 size: 18 residues. J lost 0 bases, V lost 1 base, and 8 bases had no gene match. Germline V gives CDR1 MGHRA, CDR2 YSYEKL. CDR3 nucleotide sequence: TGCGCCAGCAGCCAAGTTAGGACAGGGAGCCCCTCCTACAATGAGCAGTTCTTC. It specifies CASSQVRTGSPSYNEQFF.

In its sample, this clonotype was seen many times. The library was designed around alpha chains, so this beta chain is a stray read whose abundance carries little weight. The rearrangement joins TRBV2 to TRBJ2-1; D gene ambiguous. The CDR3 consists of 13 residues. V lost 0 bases to trimming and J lost 6 bases, with 6 bases between them. Germline V lookup: CDR1 SNHLY, CDR2 FYNNEI. This chain's CDR3 is CASSEAAFNEQFF. Written as DNA, the CDR3 is TGTGCCAGCAGTGAAGCGGCGTTCAATGAGCAGTTCTTC.

This clonotype was observed at least ten times. A library prepared for alpha chains yielded this beta chain as an off-target read; its size is of little meaning. This chain connects TRBV5-1 to TRBJ1-1, with TRBD1 matching 7 bases. Trimming cost V 4 bases and J 2 bases; bases outside gene matches: 14. Looked up from germline, CDR1 is SGHRS and CDR2 is YFSETQ. The CDR3 loop spans 17 amino acids. Here the CDR3 DNA reads TGCGCCAGCAGCCCTGGTCCCCAGGGGGTTTTCAACACTGAAGCTTTCTTT. Translating gives CASSPGPQGVFNTEAFF.

In its sample, this clonotype was seen many times. The size of this beta chain means little, since it is a stray read in a library made for alpha chains. The rearrangement joins TRBV12-3 or TRBV12-4 to TRBJ2-5; possibly TRBD2 for D (5 bases). The CDR3 extends over 13 amino acids. Deletions cut 7 bases from V and 4 bases from J, with 13 bases between. The CDR3 sequence: CASTSLAGETQYF. As DNA, the CDR3 is TGTGCCAGCACCTCCCTGGCGGGAGAGACCCAGTACTTC.

In its sample, this clonotype was seen many times. This beta chain was picked up by a library intended for alpha chains and is off target, so its count carries little meaning. This rearrangement joins TRBV25-1 to TRBJ2-5, with D possibly TRBD2 on 6 matching bases. The ends were cut back, 4 bases at V and 7 bases at J, with 10 bases in the middle. Germline-derived CDR1 and CDR2 are MGHDK and SYGVNS. The CDR3 extends over 12 amino acids. The CDR3 DNA reads TGTGCCAGCAGTGGGACCGGGGGGACCCAGTACTTC. Protein: CASSGTGGTQYF.

This clonotype is medium-sized by share. Because the library targeted alpha chains, this beta chain is an off-target read whose size means little. V usage is TRBV9 and J usage is TRBJ2-6, with D uncertain. CDR3 length: 14 amino acids. The V gene's germline CDR1 is SGDLS and CDR2 YYNGEE. V shed 4 bases and J shed 2 bases, with 7 bases lying between them. The CDR3 DNA is TGTGCCAGCAGCTCTCCTACTGGGGCCAACGTCCTGACTTTC. Protein: CASSSPTGANVLTF. The variable domain in full, with the rest retrieved from reference TRBV9 and TRBJ2-6, is DSGVTQTPKHLITATGQRVTLRCSPRSGDLSVYWYQQSLDQGLQFLIQYYNGEERAKGNILERFSAQQFPDLHSELNLSSLELGDSALYFCASSSPTGANVLTFGAGSRLTVL.

Points on this clonotype: This beta chain is off target for a library built for alpha chains, so its abundance means little. The rearrangement joins TRBV6-5 to TRBJ2-2; TRBD2 agrees at 7 bases. Germline CDR1 and CDR2: MNHEY and SVGAGI. The J segment lost 6 bases and the V segment lost 6 bases, leaving 7 bases of the junction unmatched. This CDR3 has 14 amino acids. The CDR3 coding sequence is TGTGCCAGCAGGCGTGGCGGGAGCGCCGGGGAGCTGTTTTTT. Its protein product is CASRRGGSAGELFF.

This clonotype has a count of ten or more. For a library built for alpha chains, this beta chain is a stray read; little rests on its size. The V call is TRBV7-6, the J call TRBJ2-6; D unclear. Germline-derived CDR1 and CDR2 are SGHVS and FNYEAQ. The CDR3 is 12 amino acids. Trimming removed 4 bases from V and 7 bases from J, with 5 bases in between. As DNA, the CDR3 is TGTGCCAGCAGCTCGAGAGCCAACGTCCTGACTTTC. This sequence encodes CASSSRANVLTF.